The entry below gives a single TCR beta chain sequence along with its context. The source of the sample is a study of blood T cells in healthy people across ages. Across the whole study: Per two T cells, template switching captured roughly one barcoded beta molecule.

Every donor provided approximately 9.2 milliliters of peripheral blood. Isolation per sample recovered at least 7 million PBMCs. A second PCR of about 6 to 12 cycles used a sample-barcoded 5' primer and a J-beta primer mix. TCRdb re-called the 5' RACE reads through MiXCR, storing one row per CDR3 protein. The table shows roughly 2 million distinct CDR3 sequences, with approximately 50% occurring only once. Sequenced: blood. This clonotype was sampled from a woman aged 40 to 50 in good health.

In DNA form, the CDR3 reads TGTGCCAGCAGCTTAGGGCAGGGAGTCGACGAGCAGTACTTC. It specifies CASSLGQGVDEQYF. The chain links TRBV7-9 to TRBJ2-7; possibly TRBD1 or TRBD2 for D (5 bases each). The germline V and J ends were trimmed by 1 base and 5 bases, with 12 bases remaining between them. Per germline, CDR1 SEHNR and CDR2 FQNEAQ (reference sequence). This CDR3 has 14 residues. Using reference TRBV7-9 and TRBJ2-7 for the parts outside the CDR3, the full variable domain is DTGVSQNPRHKITKRGQNVTFRCDPISEHNRLYWYRQTLGQGPEFLTYFQNEAQLEKSRLLSDRFSAERPKGSFSTLEIQRTEQGDSAMYLCASSLGQGVDEQYFGPGTRLTVT.